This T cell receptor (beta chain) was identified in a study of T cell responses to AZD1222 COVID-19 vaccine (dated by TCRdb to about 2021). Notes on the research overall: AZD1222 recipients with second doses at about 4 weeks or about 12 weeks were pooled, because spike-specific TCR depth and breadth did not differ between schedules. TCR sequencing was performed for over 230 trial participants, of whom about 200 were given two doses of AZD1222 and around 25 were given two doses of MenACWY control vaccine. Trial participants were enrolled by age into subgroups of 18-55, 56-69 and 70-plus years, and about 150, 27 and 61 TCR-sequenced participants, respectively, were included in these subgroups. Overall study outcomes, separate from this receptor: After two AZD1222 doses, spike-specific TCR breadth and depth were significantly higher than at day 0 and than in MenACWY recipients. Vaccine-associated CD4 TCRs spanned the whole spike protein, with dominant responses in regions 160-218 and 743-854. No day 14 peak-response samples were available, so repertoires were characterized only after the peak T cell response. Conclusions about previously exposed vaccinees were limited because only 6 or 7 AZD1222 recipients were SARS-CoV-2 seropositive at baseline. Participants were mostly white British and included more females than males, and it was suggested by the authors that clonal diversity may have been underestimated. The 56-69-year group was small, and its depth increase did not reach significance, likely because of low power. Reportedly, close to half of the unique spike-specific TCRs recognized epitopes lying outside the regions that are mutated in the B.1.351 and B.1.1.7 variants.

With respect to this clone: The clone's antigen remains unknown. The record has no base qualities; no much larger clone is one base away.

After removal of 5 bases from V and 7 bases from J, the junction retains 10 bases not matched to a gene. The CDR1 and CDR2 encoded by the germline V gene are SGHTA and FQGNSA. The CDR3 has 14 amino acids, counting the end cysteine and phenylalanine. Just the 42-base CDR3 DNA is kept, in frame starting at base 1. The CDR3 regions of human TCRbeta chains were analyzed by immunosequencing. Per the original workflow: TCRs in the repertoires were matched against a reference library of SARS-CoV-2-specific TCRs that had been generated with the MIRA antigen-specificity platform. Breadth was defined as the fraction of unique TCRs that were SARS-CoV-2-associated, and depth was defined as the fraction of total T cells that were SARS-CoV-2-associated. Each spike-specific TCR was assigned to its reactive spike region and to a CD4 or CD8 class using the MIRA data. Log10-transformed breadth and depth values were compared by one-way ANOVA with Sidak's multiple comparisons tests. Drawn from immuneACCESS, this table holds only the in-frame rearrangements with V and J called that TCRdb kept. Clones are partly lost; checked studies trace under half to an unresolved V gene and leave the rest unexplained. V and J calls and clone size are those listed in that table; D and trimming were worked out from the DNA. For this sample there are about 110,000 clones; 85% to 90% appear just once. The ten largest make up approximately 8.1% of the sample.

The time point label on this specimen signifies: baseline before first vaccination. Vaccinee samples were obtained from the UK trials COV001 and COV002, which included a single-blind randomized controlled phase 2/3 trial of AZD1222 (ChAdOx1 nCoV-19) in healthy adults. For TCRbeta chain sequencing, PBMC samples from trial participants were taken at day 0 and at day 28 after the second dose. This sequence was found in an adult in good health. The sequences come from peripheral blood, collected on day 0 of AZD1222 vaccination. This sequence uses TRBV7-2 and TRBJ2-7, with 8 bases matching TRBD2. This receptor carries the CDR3 CASSQPGTRGEQYF. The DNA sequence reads TGTGCCAGCAGCCAGCCCGGGACTAGAGGAGAGCAGTACTTC.